This TCR beta chain was sequenced during a study of cytomegalovirus exposure and HLA in healthy donors. General study results and limits: Reports indicate that TCR beta sequences accurately predicted the HLA-A and HLA-B alleles of most subjects. Earlier analysis yielded a pattern in which most TCR beta V segments were productive about 87% or about 30% of the time. Rare sequences made up most TCRs, while some public TCRs were found in many donors.

Vbeta (60) and Jbeta (13) primers were used in the PCR. In the authors' methods: Counted up in a later analysis, unique TCR beta chains came to about 83 million, with about 9.9 million shared. Measured with immunoSEQ multiplex PCR; TCRdb has only the in-frame clones, and not every one. The DNA gave D and trimming, while V, J and clone size come from that table. The repertoire table contains 80,000 to 100,000 clones. A remark on this clone: What it binds is unknown.

The germline V gene encodes CDR1 MNHEY and CDR2 SVGAGI. V was clipped by 8 bases and J by 6 bases, with 20 bases between them. The CDR3 contains 14 residues. The sample taken for sequencing was PBMCs. The chain links TRBV6-5 to TRBJ2-7, with D possibly being TRBD1 (6 bases). The sequence was obtained from a young woman in good health and CMV-seronegative. The CDR3 DNA reads TGTGCCAGCGAAGGGGGAAGCCCATTCGGCGAGCAGTACTTC. This gives the protein CASEGGSPFGEQYF.